This T cell receptor beta chain was retrieved from a study of graft-versus-host responses after intestinal transplantation. The CDR3 is 15 residues long. The ends lost 5 bases at V and 1 base at J; junction bases unmatched: 7. Germline V CDR1 and CDR2: KGHSH, LQKENI. Of note for this clone: Its antigen is undetermined.

The assay was immunoSEQ multiplex PCR, and TCRdb's table has in-frame clones only and misses some. The sample includes 70,000 to 75,000 clones, roughly 90% of them seen just once. This material consisted of unstimulated CD8+ T cells sorted from spleen or lymph node cells, taken before intestinal transplant. The receptor's source is a human donor who received an intestinal transplant. The chain carries TRBV18 and TRBJ2-7; 8 nucleotides match TRBD1. The DNA of the CDR3 is TGTGCCAGCTCATCCACGCGGGACAGGTCCTACGAGCAGTACTTC. Amino acids: CASSSTRDRSYEQYF. The complete variable domain, with remaining parts taken from reference TRBV18 and TRBJ2-7, reads NAGVMQNPRHLVRRRGQEARLRCSPMKGHSHVYWYRQLPEEGLKFMVYLQKENIIDESGMPKERFSAEFPKEGPSILRIQQVVRGDSAAYFCASSSTRDRSYEQYFGPGTRLTVT.